The 17 T cell receptor beta chains below all came from one sample that was sequenced in a study of siplizumab effects on memory and regulatory T cells. Some clones are missing from TCRdb's copy, which holds only in-frame ones; the method was immunoSEQ multiplex PCR. The repertoire consists of about 100,000 clones, with roughly nine tenths occurring once and the leading ten covering around 0.68%. What was sequenced was Tregs sorted from blood. The receptor source for this set is a human donor in good health.

This sequence joins TRBV5-1 and TRBJ1-3; D may be TRBD1 (5 bases). This CDR3 comprises 14 residues. CDR1 is SGHRS, CDR2 YFSETQ, per germline. V was clipped by 0 bases and J by 1 base, with 5 bases between them. This CDR3 reads CASSLGQSGNTIYF. DNA of the CDR3: TGCGCCAGCAGCTTGGGACAGTCTGGAAACACCATATATTTT.

The chain has TRBV19 and TRBJ2-1; 13 bases match TRBD2. V was clipped by 3 bases and J by 8 bases; unmatched bases: 7. Germline-derived CDR1 and CDR2 are LNHDA and SQIVND (reference sequence). This CDR3 contains 16 residues. CDR3: CASSITSGRARDEQFF. The CDR3 coding sequence is TGTGCCAGTAGTATTACTAGCGGGAGGGCCCGGGATGAGCAGTTCTTC.

The V gene is TRBV2, the J gene TRBJ2-1; 9 bases align to TRBD2. Per germline, CDR1 SNHLY and CDR2 FYNNEI. This CDR3 contains 14 residues. The J segment lost 7 bases and the V segment lost 3 bases, leaving 4 bases of the junction unmatched. CDR3 sequence: CASSDGLARNEQFF. In DNA, the CDR3 is TGTGCCAGCAGTGACGGACTAGCGCGGAATGAGCAGTTCTTC.

V and J are TRBV19 and TRBJ1-2; D is unclear. Trimming shortened V by 5 bases and J by 0 bases, and 7 bases separated the two germline ends. This CDR3 is built from 13 residues. The V gene's germline CDR1 is LNHDA and CDR2 SQIVND (reference sequence). CDR3 loop: CASSARANYGYTF. The CDR3 DNA sequence: TGTGCCAGTAGTGCGAGGGCTAACTATGGCTACACCTTC. The whole variable domain, remainder taken from reference TRBV19 and TRBJ1-2, is DGGITQSPKYLFRKEGQNVTLSCEQNLNHDAMYWYRQDPGQGLRLIYYSQIVNDFQKGDIAEGYSVSREKKESFPLTVTSAQKNPTAFYLCASSARANYGYTFGSGTRLTVV.

The chain has TRBV5-1 and TRBJ2-2; D gene unclear. CDR1 and CDR2 (germline): SGHRS, YFSETQ. V lost 1 base and J lost 7, with 2 bases in between. The CDR3 has 11 residues. The CDR3 protein is CASSLIGELFF. The DNA of the CDR3 is TGCGCCAGCAGCTTGATCGGGGAGCTGTTTTTT.

This clone appeared a single time. The chain recombines TRBV27 with TRBJ2-7, with a possible D match to TRBD2 (6 bases). The V end was cut by 4 bases, the J end by 2 bases, with 18 bases between. The CDR3 spans 16 residues. Germline CDR1 is MNHEY and CDR2 is SMNVEV (reference sequence). In DNA form, the CDR3 reads TGTGCCAGCAGTTCCCCCTCCGGGAGAGCTACCTACGAGCAGTACTTC. Translated, it gives CASSSPSGRATYEQYF.

The chain links TRBV6-1 to TRBJ2-3; the match to TRBD1 covers 9 bases. This CDR3 contains 13 residues. The ends lost 7 bases at V and 4 bases at J; junction bases unmatched: 3. Per the germline V gene, CDR1 is MNHNS and CDR2 is SASEGT. The CDR3 sequence: CASKRTGADTQYF. Here the CDR3 DNA reads TGTGCCAGCAAAAGGACAGGGGCAGATACGCAGTATTTT.

V usage is TRBV7-9 and J usage is TRBJ2-7; perhaps TRBD2 as D (5 bases). Trimming shortened V by 5 bases and J by 2 bases, and 13 bases separated the two germline ends. The CDR3 is 14 amino acids. Germline CDR1 is SEHNR and CDR2 is FQNEAQ (reference sequence). The CDR3 sequence: CASSPGEVAYEQYF. For the CDR3, the DNA is TGTGCCAGCAGCCCCGGGGAAGTCGCCTACGAGCAGTACTTC. The full variable domain, its missing parts supplied by reference TRBV7-9 and TRBJ2-7, is DTGVSQNPRHKITKRGQNVTFRCDPISEHNRLYWYRQTLGQGPEFLTYFQNEAQLEKSRLLSDRFSAERPKGSFSTLEIQRTEQGDSAMYLCASSPGEVAYEQYFGPGTRLTVT.

This rearrangement joins TRBV5-6 to TRBJ1-2; TRBD1 might be the D (5 bases). This CDR3 is 11 amino acids long. V was pared by 4 bases and J by 5 bases, with 6 bases between. Per germline, CDR1 SGHDT and CDR2 YYEEEE. The CDR3 DNA sequence: TGTGCCAGCAGCCGGGGGTATGGCTACACCTTC. Translation gives CASSRGYGYTF.

The chain employs TRBV20-1 and TRBJ2-7; 7 bases map to TRBD2. The junction had 1 base not matched to a gene; V was cut back by 5 bases and J by 3 bases. CDR1 is DFQATT and CDR2 is SNEGSKA in the germline V gene (reference sequence). CDR3 length: 11 amino acids. The DNA for the CDR3 is TGCAGTGCTGGGGACTACTACGAGCAGTACTTC. This translates into CSAGDYYEQYF.

This clone has only a few counts. The rearrangement links TRBV6-5 to TRBJ1-4, with no clear D. CDR1 is MNHEY and CDR2 is SVGAGI in the germline V gene. Between the trimmed V and J ends, which lost 2 bases and 8 bases, there was a span of 12 bases. This CDR3 has 14 residues. CDR3 nucleotide sequence: TGTGCCAGCAGTTACGTGGGCGGTGAAGAAAAACTGTTTTTT. Encoded protein: CASSYVGGEEKLFF.

This sequence joins TRBV7-3 and TRBJ2-3, with 12 positions matching TRBD2. The germline V gene has CDR1 SGHTA and CDR2 FQGTGA. The J segment lost 7 bases and the V segment lost 5 bases, leaving 4 bases of the junction unmatched. This CDR3 spans 14 amino acids. Here the CDR3 DNA reads TGTGCCAGCAGCCGACTAGCGGGAGTACATACGCAGTATTTT. Translated: CASSRLAGVHTQYF.

The chain carries TRBV25-1 and TRBJ2-7; 10 bases align to TRBD1. Germline values: CDR1 MGHDK, CDR2 SYGVNS. CDR3 length: 15 amino acids. V shed 5 bases and J 1 base; nucleotides not matched to a gene: 5. CDR3 protein: CASSSRTGGSYEQYF. The DNA of the CDR3 is TGTGCCAGCAGTTCCCGGACAGGGGGGTCCTACGAGCAGTACTTC.

This clone was seen once. The chain uses TRBV7-6 and TRBJ2-7; D remains ambiguous. Trimming removed 5 bases from V and 2 bases from J, with 16 bases in between. The CDR3 totals 15 residues. Germline V CDR1 and CDR2: SGHVS, FNYEAQ. CDR3 in amino acids: CASSPPGQRAYEQYF. In nucleotides, the CDR3 is TGTGCCAGCAGCCCGCCGGGCCAAAGGGCCTACGAGCAGTACTTC.

The chain couples TRBV9 to TRBJ2-7; 8 bases are shared with TRBD2. The CDR3 covers 18 residues. The junction had 15 bases not matched to a gene; V was cut back by 4 bases and J by 0 bases. In germline, CDR1 is SGDLS, CDR2 YYNGEE. DNA for the CDR3: TGTGCCAGCAGCCCTCTCCCCGGGGGGACTAGGGTCTCCTACGAGCAGTACTTC. This gives the protein CASSPLPGGTRVSYEQYF. Full variable domain (rest looked up from reference TRBV9 and TRBJ2-7): DSGVTQTPKHLITATGQRVTLRCSPRSGDLSVYWYQQSLDQGLQFLIQYYNGEERAKGNILERFSAQQFPDLHSELNLSSLELGDSALYFCASSPLPGGTRVSYEQYFGPGTRLTVT.

The chain employs TRBV7-2 and TRBJ2-7; 7 bases fit TRBD2. Per germline, CDR1 SGHTA and CDR2 FQGNSA. Trimming at V came to 7 bases and at J to 3 bases, leaving 15 bases not matched to a gene. This CDR3 comprises 16 residues. This CDR3 is CASTSASGGPIYEQYF. In DNA form, the CDR3 reads TGTGCCAGCACTTCGGCCTCGGGAGGACCCATCTACGAGCAGTACTTC.

This chain uses TRBV29-1 with TRBJ2-3; tentative D call: TRBD2 (6 bases). The CDR3 has 15 amino acids. V shed 8 bases and J shed 0 bases, with 18 bases lying between them. Germline CDR1 is SQVTM and CDR2 is ANQGSEA. The CDR3 loop is CSTGRAPTSTDTQYF. CDR3 DNA sequence: TGCAGCACCGGGAGAGCCCCCACTAGCACAGATACGCAGTATTTT.